This TCR beta chain was retrieved from a study of blood T cell repertoires in COVID-19. In the study overall: Collection of acute and convalescent COVID-19 samples took place in the United States, Italy and Spain. Sample material is recorded as cDNA or gDNA derived from T cells, B-cell-depleted T cells, or PBMCs.

The method was immunoSEQ multiplex PCR; TCRdb's version includes in-frame clones alone and lacks a portion of them. The data hold just over 150,000 clones, with more than 80% observed a single time. Germline CDR1 is LGHNT and CDR2 is FRNRAP. J was trimmed by 8 bases and V by 6 bases; bases with no gene match: 9. CDR3 length equals 14 residues. This receptor was identified in a woman in her forties with acute or convalescent COVID-19. The material sequenced was peripheral blood. V is TRBV12-5 and J is TRBJ2-1; TRBD2 matches at 8 bases. This CDR3 is CASGSGGPKDEQFF. CDR3 bases: TGTGCTAGTGGGTCGGGGGGGCCTAAGGATGAGCAGTTCTTC.